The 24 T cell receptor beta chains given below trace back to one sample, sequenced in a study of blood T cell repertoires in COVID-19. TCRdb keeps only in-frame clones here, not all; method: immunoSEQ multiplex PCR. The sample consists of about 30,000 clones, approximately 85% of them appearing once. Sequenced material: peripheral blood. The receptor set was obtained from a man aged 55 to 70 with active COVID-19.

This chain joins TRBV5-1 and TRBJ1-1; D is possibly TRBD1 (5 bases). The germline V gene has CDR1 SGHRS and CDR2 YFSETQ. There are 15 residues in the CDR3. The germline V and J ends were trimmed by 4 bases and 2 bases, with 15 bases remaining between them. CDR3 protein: CASSATGGTNTEAFF. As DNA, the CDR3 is TGCGCCAGCAGCGCTACGGGGGGAACAAACACTGAAGCTTTCTTT. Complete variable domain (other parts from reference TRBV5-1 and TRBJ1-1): KAGVTQTPRYLIKTRGQQVTLSCSPISGHRSVSWYQQTPGQGLQFLFEYFSETQRNKGNFPGRFSGRQFSNSRSEMNVSTLELGDSALYLCASSATGGTNTEAFFGQGTRLTVV.

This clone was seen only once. The CDR3 sequence: CASSLAGGIVEQFF. CDR3 coding DNA: TGCGCCAGCAGCTTAGCGGGAGGCATCGTTGAGCAGTTCTTC. J is TRBJ2-1 and V is TRBV5-1; 9 bases align to TRBD2. Trimming removed 2 bases from V and 9 bases from J; junction bases left unmatched: 6. CDR3 length: 14 amino acids. The germline V gene encodes CDR1 SGHRS and CDR2 YFSETQ.

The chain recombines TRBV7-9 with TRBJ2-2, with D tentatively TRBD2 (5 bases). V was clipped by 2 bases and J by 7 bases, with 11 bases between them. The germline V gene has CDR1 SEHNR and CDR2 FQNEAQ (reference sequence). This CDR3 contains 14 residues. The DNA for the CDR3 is TGTGCCAGCAGCTTAACTAGTGGAATCGGGGAGCTGTTTTTT. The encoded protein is CASSLTSGIGELFF. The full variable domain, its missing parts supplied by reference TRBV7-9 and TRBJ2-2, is DTGVSQNPRHKITKRGQNVTFRCDPISEHNRLYWYRQTLGQGPEFLTYFQNEAQLEKSRLLSDRFSAERPKGSFSTLEIQRTEQGDSAMYLCASSLTSGIGELFFGEGSRLTVL.

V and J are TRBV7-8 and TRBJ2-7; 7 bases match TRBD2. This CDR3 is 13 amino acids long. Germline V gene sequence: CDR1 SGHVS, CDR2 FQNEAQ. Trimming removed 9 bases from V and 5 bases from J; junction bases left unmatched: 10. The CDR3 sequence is CASGLVESHEQYF. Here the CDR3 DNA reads TGTGCCAGTGGACTAGTAGAAAGCCACGAGCAGTACTTC.

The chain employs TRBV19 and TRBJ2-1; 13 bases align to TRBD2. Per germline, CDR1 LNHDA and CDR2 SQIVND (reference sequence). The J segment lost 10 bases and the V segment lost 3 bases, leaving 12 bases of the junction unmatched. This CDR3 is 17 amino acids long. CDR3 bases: TGTGCCAGTAGTATTAAAAGAGGACTAGCGGGAGTAAGGGAGCAGTTCTTC. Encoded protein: CASSIKRGLAGVREQFF.

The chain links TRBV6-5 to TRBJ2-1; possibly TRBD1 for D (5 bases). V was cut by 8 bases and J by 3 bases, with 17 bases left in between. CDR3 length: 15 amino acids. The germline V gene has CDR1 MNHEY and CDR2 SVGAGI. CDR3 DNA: TGTGCCAGCCGTAATCAGGGCTACTTCTACAATGAGCAGTTCTTC. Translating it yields CASRNQGYFYNEQFF.

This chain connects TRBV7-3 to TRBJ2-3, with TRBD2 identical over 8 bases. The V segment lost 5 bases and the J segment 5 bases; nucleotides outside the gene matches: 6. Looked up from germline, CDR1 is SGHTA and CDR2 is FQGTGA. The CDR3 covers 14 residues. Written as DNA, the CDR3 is TGTGCCAGCAGCCCAAGGGCGGGAGGAGATACGCAGTATTTT. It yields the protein CASSPRAGGDTQYF.

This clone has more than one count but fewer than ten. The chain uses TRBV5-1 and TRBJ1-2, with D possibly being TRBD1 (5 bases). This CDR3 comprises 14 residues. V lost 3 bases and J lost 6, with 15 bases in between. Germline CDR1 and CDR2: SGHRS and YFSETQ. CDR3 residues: CASSSGVSYHGYTF. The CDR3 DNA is TGCGCCAGCAGCTCGGGGGTGTCCTACCATGGCTACACCTTC.

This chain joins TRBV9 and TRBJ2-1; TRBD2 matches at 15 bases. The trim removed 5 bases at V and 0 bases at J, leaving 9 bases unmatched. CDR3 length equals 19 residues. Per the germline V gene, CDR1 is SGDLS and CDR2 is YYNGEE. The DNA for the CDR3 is TGTGCCAGCAGTCTCGGACTAGCGGGAGGGGTTGGCTCCTACAATGAGCAGTTCTTC. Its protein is CASSLGLAGGVGSYNEQFF.

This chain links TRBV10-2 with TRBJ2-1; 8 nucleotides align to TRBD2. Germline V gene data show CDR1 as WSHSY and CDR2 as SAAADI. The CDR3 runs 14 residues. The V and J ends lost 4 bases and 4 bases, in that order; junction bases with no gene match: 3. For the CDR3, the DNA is TGCGCCAGCAGTGCGGTAGCGGGGTACAATGAGCAGTTCTTC. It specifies CASSAVAGYNEQFF.

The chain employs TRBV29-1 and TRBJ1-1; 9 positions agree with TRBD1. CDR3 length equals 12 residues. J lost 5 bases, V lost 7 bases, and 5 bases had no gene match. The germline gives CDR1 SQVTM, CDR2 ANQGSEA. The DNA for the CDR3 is TGCAGCGCCCGACAGGGGGTGACTGAAGCTTTCTTT. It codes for CSARQGVTEAFF. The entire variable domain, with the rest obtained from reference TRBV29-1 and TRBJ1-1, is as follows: SAVISQKPSRDICQRGTSLTIQCQVDSQVTMMFWYRQQPGQSLTLIATANQGSEATYESGFVIDKFPISRPNLTFSTLTVSNMSPEDSSIYLCSARQGVTEAFFGQGTRLTVV.

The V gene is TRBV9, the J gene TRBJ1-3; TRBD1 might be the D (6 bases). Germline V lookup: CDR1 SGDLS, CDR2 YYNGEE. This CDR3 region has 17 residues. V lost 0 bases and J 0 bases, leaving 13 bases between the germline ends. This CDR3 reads CASSVDVGQSSGNTIYF. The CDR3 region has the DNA TGTGCCAGCAGCGTAGATGTAGGACAGAGCTCTGGAAACACCATATATTTT.

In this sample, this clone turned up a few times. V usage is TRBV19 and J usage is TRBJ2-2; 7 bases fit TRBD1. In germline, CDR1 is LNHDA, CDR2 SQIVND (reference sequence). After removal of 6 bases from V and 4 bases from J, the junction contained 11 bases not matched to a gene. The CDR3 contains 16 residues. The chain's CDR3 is CASRFGPTGTTGELFF. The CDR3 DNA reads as TGTGCCAGTAGGTTTGGCCCGACAGGGACCACCGGGGAGCTGTTTTTT.

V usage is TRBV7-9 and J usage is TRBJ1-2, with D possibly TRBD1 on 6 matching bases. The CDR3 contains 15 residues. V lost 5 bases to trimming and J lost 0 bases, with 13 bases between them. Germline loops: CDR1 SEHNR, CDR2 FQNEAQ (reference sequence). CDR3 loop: CASSTSGASNYGYTF. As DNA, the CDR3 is TGTGCCAGCAGCACATCAGGGGCCTCTAACTATGGCTACACCTTC.

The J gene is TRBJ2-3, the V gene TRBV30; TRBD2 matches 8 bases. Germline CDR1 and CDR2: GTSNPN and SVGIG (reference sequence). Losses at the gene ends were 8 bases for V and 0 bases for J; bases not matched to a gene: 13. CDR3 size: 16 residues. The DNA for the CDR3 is TGTGCCGCCCATAAGTCCCGGACTAGCAGCACAGATACGCAGTATTTT. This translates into CAAHKSRTSSTDTQYF.

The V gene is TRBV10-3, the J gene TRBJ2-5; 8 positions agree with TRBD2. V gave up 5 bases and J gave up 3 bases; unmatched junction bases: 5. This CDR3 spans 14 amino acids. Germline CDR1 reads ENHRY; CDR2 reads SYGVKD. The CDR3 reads CAISTGTREETQYF. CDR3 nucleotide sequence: TGTGCCATCAGTACCGGGACTAGGGAAGAGACCCAGTACTTC.

The CDR3 nucleotides read TGTGCCAGCAGGCCCTTCGGGATCAGCACAGATACGCAGTATTTT. It encodes CASRPFGISTDTQYF. This chain uses TRBV2 with TRBJ2-3; perhaps TRBD2 as D (5 bases). Germline lookup yields CDR1 SNHLY and CDR2 FYNNEI. V was cut by 6 bases and J by 0 bases, with 13 bases left in between. This CDR3 contains 15 residues.

In DNA, the CDR3 is TGTGCCAGTAGTTTACGCGGAGCGGGAGGGCGGAATACGCAGTATTTT. Amino acids: CASSLRGAGGRNTQYF. V is TRBV19 and J is TRBJ2-3; TRBD2 matches 10 bases. The CDR3 has 16 residues. The germline V gene has CDR1 LNHDA and CDR2 SQIVND (reference sequence). Losses at the gene ends were 5 bases for V and 7 bases for J; bases not matched to a gene: 12.

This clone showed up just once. The CDR3 region is CASNPTGEGSYEQYF. DNA for the CDR3: TGTGCCAGCAACCCCACAGGGGAAGGGTCCTACGAGCAGTACTTC. The chain links TRBV28 to TRBJ2-7; TRBD1 matches 7 bases. The CDR3 has 15 residues. Germline lookup yields CDR1 MDHEN and CDR2 SYDVKM. V gave up 7 bases and J gave up 1 base; unmatched junction bases: 10. The full variable domain, with the rest looked up from reference TRBV28 and TRBJ2-7, is DVKVTQSSRYLVKRTGEKVFLECVQDMDHENMFWYRQDPGLGLRLIYFSYDVKMKEKGDIPEGYSVSREKKERFSLILESASTNQTSMYLCASNPTGEGSYEQYFGPGTRLTVT.

CDR3 DNA: TGTGCCAGCAGCCGTAGGGACAGGGCTTCAACTAATGAAAAACTGTTTTTT. Protein sequence: CASSRRDRASTNEKLFF. V is TRBV4-2 and J is TRBJ1-4, with TRBD1 matching 9 bases. This CDR3 is 17 amino acids long. V dropped 4 bases and J dropped 0; count of bases not matched to a gene: 6. From germline, CDR1 is LGHNA and CDR2 YNFKEQ.

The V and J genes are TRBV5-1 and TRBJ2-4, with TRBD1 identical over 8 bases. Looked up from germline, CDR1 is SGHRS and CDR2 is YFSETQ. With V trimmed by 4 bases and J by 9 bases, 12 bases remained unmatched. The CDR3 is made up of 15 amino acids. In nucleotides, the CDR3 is TGCGCCAGCAGCGCGGTGGCAGGGGGCGAAGGCATTCAGTACTTC. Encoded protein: CASSAVAGGEGIQYF.

This chain's CDR3 is CASSQGTPTQFF. The CDR3 DNA follows: TGCGCCAGCAGCCAAGGGACTCCTACGCAGTTCTTC. This rearrangement joins TRBV4-1 to TRBJ2-1; D is possibly TRBD2 (5 bases). V shed 1 base and J shed 12 bases, with 10 bases lying between them. The V gene's germline CDR1 is MGHRA and CDR2 YSYEKL. The CDR3 covers 12 residues.

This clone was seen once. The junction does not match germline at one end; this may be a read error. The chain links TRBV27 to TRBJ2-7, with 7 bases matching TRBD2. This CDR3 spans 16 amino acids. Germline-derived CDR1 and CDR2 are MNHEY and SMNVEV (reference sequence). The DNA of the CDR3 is TGTGCCAGCAGTCTATCGGCCCCCCCTAGCGGCTACGAGCAGTACTTC. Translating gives CASSLSAPPSGYEQYF.

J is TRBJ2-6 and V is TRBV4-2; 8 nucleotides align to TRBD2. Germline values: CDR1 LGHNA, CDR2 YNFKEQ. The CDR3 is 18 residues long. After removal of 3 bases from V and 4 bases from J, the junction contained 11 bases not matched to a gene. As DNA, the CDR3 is TGTGCCAGCAGCCAGGGTGCGATGCGGGAGGTCGGGGCCAACGTCCTGACTTTC. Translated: CASSQGAMREVGANVLTF.